This entry is about one T cell receptor beta chain. Its antigen is not identified. These data originate in a study of cytomegalovirus exposure and HLA in healthy donors. General study results and limits: A link between a missense DCLRE1C variant and TCR beta V- and J-gene trimming emerged from a later analysis. From TCR beta sequences, most subjects' HLA-A and HLA-B alleles were reportedly predicted accurately. Judged likely to be a sequencing artifact was a cluster of highly shared sequence variants.

From germline, CDR1 is MNHNY and CDR2 SVGAGI (reference sequence). The CDR3 runs 14 residues. The V gene end was trimmed by 5 bases and the J gene end by 4 bases; junction bases not matched to a gene: 5. The study ran its PCR with 60 Vbeta and 13 Jbeta primers. The assay was immunoSEQ multiplex PCR, and TCRdb's table has in-frame clones only and misses some. Among 100,000 to 140,000 clones listed, under 85% were seen once. Sequencing was done on a sample of PBMCs. The V call is TRBV6-6, the J call TRBJ2-1, with 7 bases matching TRBD2. The sequence came from a male donor in good health and CMV-seronegative. CDR3: CASSTSGGYNEQFF. The CDR3, as DNA: TGTGCCAGCAGTACCTCGGGGGGATACAATGAGCAGTTCTTC.